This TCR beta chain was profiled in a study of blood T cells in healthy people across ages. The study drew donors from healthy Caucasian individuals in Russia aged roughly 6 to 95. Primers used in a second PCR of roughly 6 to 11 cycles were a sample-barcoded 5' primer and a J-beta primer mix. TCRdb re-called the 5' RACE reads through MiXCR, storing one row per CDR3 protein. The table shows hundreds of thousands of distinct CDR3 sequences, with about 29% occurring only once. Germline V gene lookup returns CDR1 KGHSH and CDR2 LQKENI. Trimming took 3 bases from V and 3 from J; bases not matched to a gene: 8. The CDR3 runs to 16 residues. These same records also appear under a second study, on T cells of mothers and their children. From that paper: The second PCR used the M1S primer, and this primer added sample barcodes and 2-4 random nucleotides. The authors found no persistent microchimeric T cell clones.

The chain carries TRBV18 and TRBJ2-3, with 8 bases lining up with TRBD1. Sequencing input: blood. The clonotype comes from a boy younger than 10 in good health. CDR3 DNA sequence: TGTGCCAGCTCACCTCAGGGGGCCATCACAACAGATACGCAGTATTTT. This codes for CASSPQGAITTDTQYF.